The 19 T cell receptor beta chains below all came from one sample that was sequenced in a study of CD8+CD57+ T cells in acquired aplastic anemia. Genomic DNA acted as the template from which TCR beta VDJ combination and CDR3 sequence profiling were carried out. TCRdb processed the reads anew with MiXCR; each CDR3 protein has one entry. Of around 190,000 distinct CDR3 sequences listed, roughly half are singletons. Sequencing input: sorted CD4+, CD8+, or CD8+CD57+ T cells (not recorded which) from PBMCs. All receptors come from a human donor in good health, serving as a control.

V is TRBV10-1 and J is TRBJ2-2; TRBD2 might be the D (5 bases). The length of the CDR3 is 14 residues. Germline values: CDR1 WNHNN, CDR2 SYGVQD (reference sequence). V dropped 4 bases and J dropped 7 bases, with 13 bases sitting between them. CDR3 nucleotides: TGCGCCAGCAGTGCGCCAACCCGGGGCGGGGAGCTGTTTTTT. Encoded protein: CASSAPTRGGELFF.

Note on this clonotype: One end of the junction is discordant with germline, which a read error may explain. This chain connects TRBV10-3 to TRBJ1-6; weak D call: TRBD1 (6 bases). The CDR3 covers 14 residues. CDR1 is ENHRY, CDR2 SYGVKD, per germline. The DNA for the CDR3 is TGTGCCAATAGGCAGGGACAAAATAATTCACCCCTCCGCTTT. Its protein product is CANRQGQNNSPLRF.

The V and J genes are TRBV20-1 and TRBJ2-1, with 13 bases lining up with TRBD2. Germline V lookup: CDR1 DFQATT, CDR2 SNEGSKA (reference sequence). The trim removed 0 bases at V and 0 bases at J, leaving 8 bases unmatched. This CDR3 is built from 19 residues. In DNA, the CDR3 is TGCAGTGCTAGAGAAAAACTAGCGGGGGGGACCGGCTCCTACAATGAGCAGTTCTTC. Its protein is CSAREKLAGGTGSYNEQFF.

On this clonotype: A much larger clone is a single base away; this may be a read error. The chain is built from TRBV7-2 and TRBJ1-4; 9 bases align to TRBD1. Germline assignment: CDR1 SGHTA and CDR2 FQGNSA. The CDR3 is made up of 15 amino acids. For the CDR3, the DNA is TGTGTCAGCAGCCAAATTGGACAGGGGAATGAAAAACTGTTTTTT. It specifies CVSSQIGQGNEKLFF.

The genes are TRBV19 and TRBJ1-3; no clear D. Germline values: CDR1 LNHDA, CDR2 SQIVND (reference sequence). Trimming pared 10 bases from V and 0 bases from J, leaving 10 bases between. This CDR3 contains 13 residues. The CDR3 spells CATRADSGNTIYF. The CDR3 DNA follows: TGTGCCACCCGGGCGGACTCTGGAAACACCATATATTTT. The whole variable domain, filled in from reference TRBV19 and TRBJ1-3, reads DGGITQSPKYLFRKEGQNVTLSCEQNLNHDAMYWYRQDPGQGLRLIYYSQIVNDFQKGDIAEGYSVSREKKESFPLTVTSAQKNPTAFYLCATRADSGNTIYFGEGSWLTVV.

This clonotype appeared many times. Germline is not matched at one junction end, which may reflect a read error. This chain joins TRBV7-7 and TRBJ2-5, with 7 nucleotides matching TRBD1. This CDR3 has 13 residues. Germline V gives CDR1 SSHAT, CDR2 FNYEAQ (reference sequence). Here the CDR3 DNA reads TGTGCTAGCAGCTTAGGGGGACAGCCGACCCAGTACTTC. Amino acids: CASSLGGQPTQYF.

This clonotype was detected ten times or more. This sequence joins TRBV5-1 and TRBJ2-1; D is undetermined. The CDR3 is 12 amino acids. From germline, CDR1 is SGHRS and CDR2 YFSETQ. V lost 0 bases and J 5 bases, leaving 3 bases between the germline ends. CDR3 region: CASSLEDNEQFF. In DNA, the CDR3 is TGCGCCAGCAGCTTGGAGGACAATGAGCAGTTCTTC.

As regards this clonotype: A clone one base away is much larger, so this may be a read error. The CDR3 loop reads CVSNAGTGGSYEQYF. CDR3 DNA sequence: TGCGTCAGCAACGCCGGGACAGGAGGGTCCTACGAGCAGTACTTC. V gene TRBV10-2 combines with J gene TRBJ2-7, with 8 bases lining up with TRBD1. From germline, CDR1 is WSHSY and CDR2 SAAADI. The CDR3 totals 15 residues.

This clonotype was seen a few times. The chain combines TRBV9 with TRBJ2-6; 11 positions agree with TRBD1. Germline V gene lookup returns CDR1 SGDLS and CDR2 YYNGEE. Trimming removed 5 bases from V and 1 base from J; junction bases left unmatched: 8. This CDR3 region has 18 residues. CDR3 DNA sequence: TGTGCCAGCAGACGTTCGGGACAGGGGGGATCTGGGGCCAACGTCCTGACTTTC. Translated: CASRRSGQGGSGANVLTF.

Regarding this clonotype: One junction end disagrees with the germline gene, perhaps due to a read error. The chain combines TRBV6-5 with TRBJ1-2; D not certain. CDR1 is MNHEY, CDR2 SVGAGI, per germline. The CDR3 length is 14 residues. In DNA form, the CDR3 reads TGTGCCAGCAGTGACTCTGCGGGCGGGCCTGGCTACACCTTC. Its protein product is CASSDSAGGPGYTF.

Comment on this clonotype: One base away lies a much larger clone, so this may be a sequencing read error. The V call is TRBV5-6, the J call TRBJ1-4; D uncertain. This CDR3 contains 16 residues. CDR1 is SGHDT and CDR2 is YYEEEE in the germline V gene. The CDR3 DNA reads as TGTGCCAGCAGCCAAATTAGGAGTTCAACTAATGAAAAACTGCTTTTT. Its translation is CASSQIRSSTNEKLLF.

This rearrangement joins TRBV19 to TRBJ2-7; 10 positions match TRBD1. The CDR3 has 13 amino acids. Germline lookup yields CDR1 LNHDA and CDR2 SQIVND (reference sequence). The V gene end was trimmed by 7 bases and the J gene end by 5 bases; junction bases not matched to a gene: 5. In DNA form, the CDR3 reads TGTGCCAGTATGGGGACAGGGGAACACGAGCAGTACTTC. Protein: CASMGTGEHEQYF.

This clonotype was counted many times. This CDR3 reads CASSFSGMDEQYF. CDR3 DNA sequence: TGTGCCAGCAGCTTCAGTGGGATGGACGAGCAGTACTTC. The chain is built from TRBV7-9 and TRBJ2-7; no clear D gene. Trimming cost V 3 bases and J 5 bases, with 11 bases left between them. The CDR3 spans 13 residues. Germline CDR1 reads SEHNR; CDR2 reads FQNEAQ (reference sequence).

In its sample, this clonotype was seen many times. The chain uses TRBV6-5 and TRBJ1-6; D not resolved. Germline assignment: CDR1 MNHEY and CDR2 SVGAGI. The CDR3 totals 16 residues. The germline V and J ends were trimmed by 0 bases and 10 bases, with 16 bases remaining between them. The CDR3 DNA sequence: TGTGCCAGCAGTTACTCGATCGGCGATGGATCCTCACCCCTCCACTTT. It translates to CASSYSIGDGSSPLHF.

The table lists this clonotype with a count of one. This CDR3 reads CASSKDNPYEQYF. Written as DNA, the CDR3 is TGTGCCAGTAGTAAGGATAACCCCTACGAGCAGTACTTC. This chain connects TRBV7-9 to TRBJ2-7; D unresolved. Deletions cut 9 bases from V and 2 bases from J, with 14 bases between. CDR1 and CDR2 from the germline V gene are SEHNR and FQNEAQ (reference sequence). This CDR3 is 13 amino acids long.

This clonotype occurred once. V and J are TRBV2 and TRBJ1-6; D gene ambiguous. Trimming cost V 8 bases and J 9 bases, with 11 bases left between them. The CDR3 is made up of 12 amino acids. Looked up from germline, CDR1 is SNHLY and CDR2 is FYNNEI. The CDR3 loop is CASVRGASPLHF. Written as DNA, the CDR3 is TGTGCCAGCGTGAGAGGCGCTTCACCCCTCCACTTT.

This clonotype was counted at least ten times. The genes are TRBV2 and TRBJ1-6, with TRBD1 matching 9 bases. Unmatched junction bases numbered 11, after V lost 8 bases and J lost 9 bases. This CDR3 is 15 amino acids long. Germline V gene data show CDR1 as SNHLY and CDR2 as FYNNEI. The CDR3 nucleotides read TGTGCCAGCGATGAACAGGGGGCGTCCCTTTCACCCCTCCACTTT. This gives the protein CASDEQGASLSPLHF.

As concerns this clonotype: This sequence may be a read error, since a much larger clone differs from it by one base. The chain recombines TRBV9 with TRBJ2-3; 10 nucleotides agree with TRBD2. The CDR3 runs 20 residues. Germline CDR1 is SGDLS and CDR2 is YYNGEE. The V and J ends lost 0 bases and 0 bases, in that order; junction bases with no gene match: 13. In nucleotides, the CDR3 is TGTGCCAGCAGCGTAGAAGTCGCTAGCGGGGGAGATCCTAGCACAGATACGCAGTATTTT. As protein: CASSVEVASGGDPSTDTQYF.

The gene calls are TRBV10-2 and TRBJ1-1, with TRBD1 identical over 9 bases. Germline lookup yields CDR1 WSHSY and CDR2 SAAADI. The CDR3 is 17 residues long. Trimming cost V 7 bases and J 5 bases; bases outside gene matches: 17. In DNA, the CDR3 is TGCGCCAGCAACGCCGGGACAGGGTTGAGCAAGTTAACTGAAGCTTTCTTT. Protein product: CASNAGTGLSKLTEAFF.